This TCR beta chain originates from a study of PD-L1 blockade in urothelial cancer (dated 2017 in TCRdb). For the wider study: All patients started therapy at some point between 2014 and 2016 and received atezolizumab 1,200 mg intravenously every 3 weeks. Blood samples gave median yields of around 140,000 T cells and 83,000 or so unique TCRs, along with a median clonality of approximately 0.08. Under 30 patients had pretreatment blood TCR-seq, about 24 had at least one posttreatment blood collection, and about 24 had tumor TCR-seq. Twenty-five of 29 patients were identified as males with urothelial cancer of bladder origin, and a prior smoking history was reported by 18 of 29 patients. An ECOG performance status of 0 or 1 was recorded for the patients, and 0 to 3 prior chemotherapy regimens had been received by the patients. Pretreatment tumor samples, along with matched peripheral blood collected serially before and after atezolizumab treatment, underwent TCR sequencing. Durable clinical benefit meant progression-free survival longer than 6 months, and TCR features were also tested against progression-free and overall survival. In the same patients who had TCR sequencing, pretreatment tumors also underwent whole exome sequencing and RNA sequencing. Some ten patients reached durable clinical benefit, while 15 to 25 patients did not. The study was an exploratory multi-omic analysis of somatic, immune and clinical correlates of response to PD-L1 blockade with atezolizumab in urothelial cancer. Blood samples were analyzed at 3 weeks after treatment start (second dose) and at 6 weeks after treatment start.

Each PCR received spiked-in synthetic TCR analog templates so that absolute template abundance could be estimated from read counts. TCRbeta CDR3 regions were amplified from genomic DNA with bias-controlled V and J gene primers using the immunoSEQ assay. Sequencing of rearranged TCRbeta segments was performed at approximately 20X coverage. The source study handled its data this way. Sequencing errors were corrected by clustering, and CDR3s were annotated against IMGT so that V, D and J genes could be assigned. Downstream analyses used only productive TCRbeta rearrangements and left out out-of-frame or stop-codon sequences. Clonality was calculated as one minus the Shannon entropy normalized by the log of the number of unique productive sequences. Fisher's exact test with Benjamini-Hochberg correction, using a cutoff of adjusted p below 0.01, was how clones that differed between time points or between blood and tumor were identified. In TCRdb, the immuneACCESS table is reduced to in-frame sequences with V and J assigned. These tables do not hold every clone; where another copy was compared, an unresolved V gene accounts for under half, and the others remain unexplained. V, J and clone size were drawn from that table, and D and trimming were deduced from the DNA. The sample data list 60,000 or so clones, and 81% of these were observed just once. Together, the top ten hold 3% to 4% of the sample.

Between the V and J ends, shortened by 3 bases and 2 bases respectively, the junction contains 10 bases. For CDR1 and CDR2, the germline V gene lists MNHNS and SASEGT. From the cysteine through the phenylalanine, the CDR3 covers 15 amino acids. Just CDR3 DNA is preserved here, 45 bases in frame from base 1. Overall study outcomes, separate from this receptor: At 3 weeks after the start of treatment, tumor-associated TCR clones in peripheral blood had expanded more in patients with durable benefit (n ≈ 20, p = 0.022). Because the sample size was small (n ≈ 29) and many exploratory analyses were performed, the results are intended to be hypothesis-generating. Improved progression-free and overall survival was found to be associated with pretreatment peripheral blood TCR clonality below the median.

As for this clone: It lacks a known antigen. The sample holds no much larger clone one base away, and base qualities are not on file.

The time point label of this sample denotes: pretreatment peripheral blood. A cohort of about 27 patients with locally advanced or metastatic urothelial carcinoma, treated at Memorial Sloan Kettering on a trial protocol, was included. Peripheral blood mononuclear cells were collected pretreatment and during treatment, at between 1 and 8 total time points per patient. The Qiagen DNeasy Blood extraction kit was used to purify genomic DNA from total PBMCs and tumor samples. PBMCs were collected pretreatment and during treatment and were isolated and stored as previously described. The chain joins TRBV6-1 to TRBJ1-4; the D gene is not confidently resolved. The sample here was PBMCs, taken around atezolizumab (anti-PD-L1) treatment. The receptor was derived from a man aged 65 to 79 with urothelial cancer. The DNA sequence is as follows: TGTGCCAGCAGTGACGGGCGGGTTACTAATGAAAAACTGTTTTTT. This is translated as CASSDGRVTNEKLFF.